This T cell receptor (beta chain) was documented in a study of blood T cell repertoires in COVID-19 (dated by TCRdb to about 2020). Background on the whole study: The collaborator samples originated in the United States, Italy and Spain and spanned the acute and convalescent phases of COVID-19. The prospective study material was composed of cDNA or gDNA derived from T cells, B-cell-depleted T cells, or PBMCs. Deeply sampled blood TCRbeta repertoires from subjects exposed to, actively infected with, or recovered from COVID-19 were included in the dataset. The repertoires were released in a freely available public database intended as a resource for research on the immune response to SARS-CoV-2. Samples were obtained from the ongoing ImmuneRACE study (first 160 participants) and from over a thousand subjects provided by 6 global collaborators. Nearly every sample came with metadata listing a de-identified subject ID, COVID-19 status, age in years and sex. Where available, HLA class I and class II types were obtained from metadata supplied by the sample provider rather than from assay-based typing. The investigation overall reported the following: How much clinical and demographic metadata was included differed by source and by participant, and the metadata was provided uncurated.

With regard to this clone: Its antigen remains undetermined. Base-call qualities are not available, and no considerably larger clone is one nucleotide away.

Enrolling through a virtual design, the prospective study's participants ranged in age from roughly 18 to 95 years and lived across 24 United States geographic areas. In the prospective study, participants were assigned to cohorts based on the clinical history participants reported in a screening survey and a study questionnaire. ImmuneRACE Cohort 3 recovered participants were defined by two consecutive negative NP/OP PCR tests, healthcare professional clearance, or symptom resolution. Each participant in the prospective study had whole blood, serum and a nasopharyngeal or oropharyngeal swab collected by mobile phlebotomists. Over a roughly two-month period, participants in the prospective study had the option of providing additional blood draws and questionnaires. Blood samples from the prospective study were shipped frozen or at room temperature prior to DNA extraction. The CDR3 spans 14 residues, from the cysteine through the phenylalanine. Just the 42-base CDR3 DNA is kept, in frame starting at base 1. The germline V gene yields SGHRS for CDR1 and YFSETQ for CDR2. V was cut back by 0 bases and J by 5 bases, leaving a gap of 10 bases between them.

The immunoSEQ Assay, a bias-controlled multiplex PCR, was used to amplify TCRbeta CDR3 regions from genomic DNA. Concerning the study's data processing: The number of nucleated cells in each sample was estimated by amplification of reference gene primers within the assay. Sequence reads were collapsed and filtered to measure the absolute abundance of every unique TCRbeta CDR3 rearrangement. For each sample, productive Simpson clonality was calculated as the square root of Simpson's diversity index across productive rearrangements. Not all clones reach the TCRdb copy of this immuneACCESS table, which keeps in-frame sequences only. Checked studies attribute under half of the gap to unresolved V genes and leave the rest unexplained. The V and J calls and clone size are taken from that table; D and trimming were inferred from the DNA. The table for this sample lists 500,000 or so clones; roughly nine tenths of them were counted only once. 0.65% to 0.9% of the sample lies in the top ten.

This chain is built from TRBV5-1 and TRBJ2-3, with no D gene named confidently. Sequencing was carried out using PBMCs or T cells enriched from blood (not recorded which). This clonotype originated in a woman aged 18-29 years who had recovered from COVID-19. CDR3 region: CASSLVGEIDTQYF. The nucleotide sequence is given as TGCGCCAGCAGCTTGGTCGGTGAGATAGATACGCAGTATTTT.